This TCR beta chain was profiled in a study of technical replicates of blood from several donors (dated by TCRdb to about 2017). Taken from the germline V gene (reference sequence), the CDR1 and CDR2 loops are MNHEY and SMNVEV. The CDR3 measures 17 amino acids from cysteine to phenylalanine. The kept DNA is CDR3 alone, 51 bases in frame from the first base. V lost 3 bases and J lost 5 bases, and the count of bases not matched to a germline gene is 13. The protocol used for the library was the immunoSEQ multiplex PCR assay. Entries here come from immuneACCESS through TCRdb and include only in-frame sequences with V and J called. Some clones fail to appear in such tables; in the studies checked, an unresolved V gene covers under half of the shortfall, and the cause of the remainder is unknown. The table for this sample lists 74,000 or so clones; 80% to 95% of them were counted only once. The top ten clones comprise 0.3% to 0.45% of the sample.

About this clone itself: It lacks a known antigen. No base quality information exists; no much larger clone differs at one position.

The receptor was derived from a human donor in good health. Sequenced input: T cells isolated from PBMCs. The V and J segments used are TRBV27 and TRBJ1-1; 9 central nucleotides agree with TRBD1. The nucleotide sequence reads as follows: TGTGCCAGCAGTTTTTCCCCCCCCGGGACAGGGTGGACTGAAGCTTTCTTT. It codes for CASSFSPPGTGWTEAFF.